This TCR beta chain was identified in a study of blood T cell repertoires in COVID-19. Participants came from about two dozen US areas, aged roughly 18 to 89 years. Assignment of participants to cohorts was predicated upon participant-reported clinical history. Two negative PCRs, clearance, or symptom resolution characterized the recovered Cohort 3 donors. CDR1 and CDR2 from the germline V gene are SGHDN and FVKESK. The CDR3 is 12 residues long. The V and J ends lost 0 bases and 8 bases respectively, with 7 bases between them. TCRdb's table, derived via immunoSEQ multiplex PCR, lists solely in-frame clones and lacks some. The table shows around 310,000 clones, with under 90% occurring only once.

Sequences were obtained from PBMCs or T cells enriched from blood (not recorded which). The J gene is TRBJ1-2, the V gene TRBV14, with D unclear. This receptor was taken from a woman aged 25 to 39 who had recovered from COVID-19. CDR3 protein: CASSQERGGYTF. DNA of the CDR3: TGTGCCAGCAGCCAAGAACGAGGGGGCTACACCTTC.